The 28 T cell receptor beta chains below come from one sample, sequenced in a study of response to subunit inactivated influenza vaccine (dated by TCRdb to 2016 to 2019). Libraries were made using RT-PCR. Sequencing took place on an Illumina HiSeq 2500. The public reads were reprocessed in TCRdb via fastp at Q25 and MiXCR, keeping in-frame beta chains. CDR3 protein duplicates are merged, each entry listing the most common genes and DNA. The sample table records 500,000 to 650,000 distinct CDR3 sequences; approximately 7.7% of these occur just once. 10% to 15% of the sample rests with the top ten. The sequences come from PBMCs from blood, collected roughly 24 months after vaccination. The receptor set was obtained from a man aged 50 to 69 who received an inactivated influenza vaccine. Donor details come from another sample of the same person, matched by shared clones.

The sample holds many counts of this clonotype. The chain has TRBV14 and TRBJ2-7; 8 bases are a match to TRBD1. Germline CDR1 and CDR2: SGHDN and FVKESK. CDR3 length: 15 amino acids. The trim removed 4 bases at V and 0 bases at J, leaving 5 bases unmatched. Written as DNA, the CDR3 is TGTGCCAGCAGCCTACGACAGGGGAGCTCCTACGAGCAGTACTTC. It yields the protein CASSLRQGSSYEQYF.

There are many counts of this clonotype. The chain employs TRBV12-3 or TRBV12-4 and TRBJ2-5; D remains ambiguous. CDR3 size: 11 residues. Trimming stripped 6 bases from V and 4 bases from J, with 6 bases between. DNA for the CDR3: TGTGCCAGCAGCCACGGAGAGACCCAGTACTTC. Encoded protein: CASSHGETQYF.

This clonotype was found a few times. The V gene is TRBV11-2, the J gene TRBJ2-3; D is perhaps TRBD2 (6 bases). The CDR3 spans 15 residues. The germline V gene encodes CDR1 SGHAT and CDR2 FQNNGV. The ends were cut back, 4 bases at V and 7 bases at J, with 18 bases in the middle. CDR3 sequence reads: CASSSPRLVGYTQYF. CDR3 nucleotide sequence: TGTGCCAGCAGCTCGCCTAGACTAGTGGGATATACGCAGTATTTT.

The chain links TRBV20-1 to TRBJ2-1; 7 bases match TRBD2. Germline loops: CDR1 DFQATT, CDR2 SNEGSKA (reference sequence). There are 15 residues in the CDR3. V lost 0 bases, J lost 7 bases, and 9 bases stayed unmatched. For the CDR3, the DNA is TGCAGTGCTAGAGATCCCCGCGGGAGTGGTAATGAGCAGTTCTTC. Amino acids: CSARDPRGSGNEQFF.

There are many counts of this clonotype. V usage is TRBV27 and J usage is TRBJ2-5; TRBD1 or TRBD2 may be the D gene (5 bases each). Trimming removed 3 bases from V and 3 bases from J, with 11 bases in between. This CDR3 is 14 amino acids long. Per germline, CDR1 MNHEY and CDR2 SMNVEV (reference sequence). In DNA, the CDR3 is TGTGCCAGCAGTTTGGGGACGGAAAAAGAGACCCAGTACTTC. It yields the protein CASSLGTEKETQYF.

This clonotype was seen just once. V usage is TRBV20-1 and J usage is TRBJ1-1; D is ambiguous. Germline V gene lookup returns CDR1 DFQATT and CDR2 SNEGSKA (reference sequence). This CDR3 comprises 15 residues. With 0 bases removed from V and 1 base from J, the gap between germline ends came to 12 bases. The CDR3 DNA is TGCAGTGCTAGAGATTGGGAGATTTCGAACACTGAAGCTTTCTTT. This encodes CSARDWEISNTEAFF.

The chain recombines TRBV5-1 with TRBJ2-1; D possibly corresponds to TRBD2 (7 bases). The CDR3 consists of 14 residues. Germline V CDR1 and CDR2: SGHRS, YFSETQ. V lost 4 bases and J 5 bases, leaving 13 bases between the germline ends. CDR3 nucleotides: TGCGCCAGCAGCGGGGGGGGCTTTCACAATGAGCAGTTCTTC. This encodes CASSGGGFHNEQFF.

This sequence joins TRBV24-1 and TRBJ2-1; D possibly corresponds to TRBD2 (6 bases). Germline loops: CDR1 KGHDR, CDR2 SFDVKD. The CDR3 has 17 amino acids. The V end lost 3 bases, the J end lost 4 bases, and 18 bases lay between the germline ends. The CDR3 spells CATSDKMSGVGYNEQFF. CDR3 coding DNA: TGTGCCACCAGTGATAAGATGTCGGGAGTAGGTTACAATGAGCAGTTCTTC.

The chain is built from TRBV25-1 and TRBJ1-1; unclear D gene. This CDR3 is built from 15 residues. Trimming pared 1 base from V and 1 base from J, leaving 10 bases between. Per germline, CDR1 MGHDK and CDR2 SYGVNS. The CDR3 sequence is CASSELGLGNTEAFF. The CDR3 nucleotides are TGTGCCAGCAGTGAATTGGGCCTAGGGAACACTGAAGCTTTCTTT.

The genes are TRBV7-9 and TRBJ2-7; D is perhaps TRBD1 (6 bases). Looked up from germline, CDR1 is SEHNR and CDR2 is FQNEAQ (reference sequence). The V end was cut by 4 bases, the J end by 0 bases, with 16 bases between. CDR3 length: 16 amino acids. The CDR3 reads CASSSYRDTHSYEQYF. As DNA, the CDR3 is TGTGCCAGCAGCTCATACCGGGACACCCACTCCTACGAGCAGTACTTC.

This clonotype occurred many times. This chain joins TRBV20-1 and TRBJ2-1; TRBD2 agrees at 11 bases. Looked up from germline, CDR1 is DFQATT and CDR2 is SNEGSKA (reference sequence). The junction had 4 bases not matched to a gene; V was cut back by 5 bases and J by 7 bases. The CDR3 is 13 residues long. CDR3 sequence: CSAPSGRRNEQFF. CDR3 bases: TGCAGTGCTCCTAGCGGGAGGAGGAATGAGCAGTTCTTC.

The table lists this clonotype with many counts. V usage is TRBV20-1 and J usage is TRBJ2-5, with TRBD1 identical over 10 bases. V gave up 6 bases and J gave up 9 bases; unmatched junction bases: 7. Looked up from germline, CDR1 is DFQATT and CDR2 is SNEGSKA (reference sequence). The length of the CDR3 is 12 residues. The CDR3 spells CSAPRGQGAQYF. CDR3 sequence (DNA): TGCAGTGCCCCGAGAGGACAGGGGGCCCAGTACTTC.

This clonotype was counted many times. This chain joins TRBV6-5 and TRBJ1-2; D unclear. V was trimmed by 2 bases and J by 2 bases, leaving 15 bases between them. The CDR3 sequence is 16 residues long. The germline V gene encodes CDR1 MNHEY and CDR2 SVGAGI. CDR3 protein: CASSYRLTDLNYGYTF. CDR3 nucleotides: TGTGCCAGCAGTTACAGACTGACCGACTTAAACTATGGCTACACCTTC.

This clonotype came up a few times. CDR3 amino acids: CASRLGQGHSYEQYF. CDR3 nucleotides: TGTGCCAGCAGGCTAGGACAGGGCCACTCCTACGAGCAGTACTTC. V and J are TRBV2 and TRBJ2-7; 8 nucleotides align to TRBD1. The CDR3 is 15 amino acids. V shed 6 bases and J 0 bases; nucleotides not matched to a gene: 7. CDR1 and CDR2 (germline): SNHLY, FYNNEI.

This clonotype was seen a few times. This chain connects TRBV11-2 to TRBJ2-2; 15 positions match TRBD2. Germline loops: CDR1 SGHAT, CDR2 FQNNGV. This CDR3 is built from 20 residues. The V gene end was trimmed by 0 bases and the J gene end by 3 bases; junction bases not matched to a gene: 8. The CDR3 DNA reads as TGTGCCAGCAGCTTAGATTCTGGACTAGCGGGGGGGATCTACACCGGGGAGCTGTTTTTT. Protein: CASSLDSGLAGGIYTGELFF.

The sample holds many counts of this clonotype. This rearrangement joins TRBV7-2 to TRBJ2-3; tentatively, D is TRBD1 or TRBD2 (5 bases each). The CDR3 has 15 residues. CDR1 is SGHTA, CDR2 FQGNSA, per germline. V was pared by 6 bases and J by 4 bases, with 17 bases between. The CDR3 reads CASSKGTFAPDTQYF. CDR3 coding DNA: TGTGCCAGCAGTAAAGGGACCTTTGCCCCAGATACGCAGTATTTT.

This clonotype has more than one count but fewer than ten. V and J are TRBV7-8 and TRBJ2-7, with D uncertain. CDR1 is SGHVS and CDR2 is FQNEAQ in the germline V gene. Trimming removed 5 bases from V and 5 bases from J, with 7 bases in between. The CDR3 loop spans 11 amino acids. The CDR3 sequence: CASSHRNEQYF. CDR3 nucleotides: TGTGCCAGCAGCCACCGGAACGAGCAGTACTTC.

This clonotype was observed a single time. The gene calls are TRBV28 and TRBJ2-1; 7 nucleotides line up with TRBD2. The V segment lost 3 bases and the J segment 9 bases; nucleotides outside the gene matches: 11. This CDR3 spans 15 amino acids. Germline CDR1 is MDHEN and CDR2 is SYDVKM. The CDR3 region has the DNA TGTGCCAGCAGTTTGTCACCTGGGACTAATCTTGAGCAGTTCTTC. Translation gives CASSLSPGTNLEQFF.

The chain employs TRBV14 and TRBJ2-7, with TRBD1 matching 7 bases. The CDR3 runs to 15 residues. Germline trimming cut 2 bases from V and 2 bases from J; bases unmatched to any gene: 6. Germline lookup yields CDR1 SGHDN and CDR2 FVKESK. The chain's CDR3 is CASSQWGQITYEQYF. In nucleotides, the CDR3 is TGTGCCAGCAGCCAATGGGGACAGATAACCTACGAGCAGTACTTC.

The CDR3 loop reads CSARRLRRETQYF. CDR3 DNA sequence: TGCAGTGCTAGAAGGTTGAGGAGGGAGACCCAGTACTTC. The rearrangement joins TRBV20-1 to TRBJ2-5, with a weak D call TRBD2 (5 bases). The CDR3 spans 13 residues. Germline V gives CDR1 DFQATT, CDR2 SNEGSKA (reference sequence). Trimming took off 2 bases at V and 5 bases at J, with 12 bases between the two ends.

This clonotype was recorded a few times. This chain uses TRBV4-1 with TRBJ2-6; 7 bases align to TRBD1. In germline, CDR1 is MGHRA, CDR2 YSYEKL. J lost 0 bases, V lost 2 bases, and 4 bases had no gene match. The CDR3 totals 17 residues. Here the CDR3 reads CASSQPTGDSGANVLTF. The CDR3 bases are TGCGCCAGCAGCCAACCTACAGGGGACTCTGGGGCCAACGTCCTGACTTTC.

This clonotype has more than one count but fewer than ten. This CDR3 is CAISESMRTGAKDTQYF. The CDR3 bases are TGTGCCATCAGTGAGTCGATGAGAACGGGGGCGAAAGATACGCAGTATTTT. The genes are TRBV10-3 and TRBJ2-3; D tentatively fits TRBD1 or TRBD2 (6 bases each). The CDR3 spans 17 residues. Germline loops: CDR1 ENHRY, CDR2 SYGVKD. V lost 0 bases and J 5 bases, leaving 18 bases between the germline ends.

This clonotype was counted only a few times. This CDR3 is CASSSLQGGGETQYF. In DNA form, the CDR3 reads TGTGCCAGCAGCTCCCTACAAGGGGGTGGAGAGACCCAGTACTTC. V usage is TRBV7-9 and J usage is TRBJ2-5; tentatively, D is TRBD1 (6 bases). The CDR3 has 15 amino acids. Germline CDR1 and CDR2: SEHNR and FQNEAQ (reference sequence). V was pared by 4 bases and J by 4 bases, with 16 bases between.

The chain couples TRBV18 to TRBJ2-5, with TRBD1 matching over 8 bases. This CDR3 spans 15 amino acids. Germline V gene data show CDR1 as KGHSH and CDR2 as LQKENI. V dropped 4 bases and J dropped 4; count of bases not matched to a gene: 8. CDR3 loop: CASSRATGGAETQYF. CDR3 bases: TGTGCCAGCTCACGAGCTACAGGGGGAGCAGAGACCCAGTACTTC.

This clonotype occurred many times. The chain couples TRBV20-1 to TRBJ2-4; TRBD2 matches at 9 bases. The V gene end was trimmed by 8 bases and the J gene end by 4 bases; junction bases not matched to a gene: 9. The germline CDR1 and CDR2 sequences are DFQATT and SNEGSKA (reference sequence). The CDR3 spans 14 residues. The CDR3 nucleotides read TGCAGTTCCCTTAGCGGGGGCCTTAAAAACATTCAGTACTTC. Translated, it gives CSSLSGGLKNIQYF.

This clonotype showed up just a few times. The CDR3 DNA follows: TGTGCCAGCAGCCCCCCGCCGGCCTCACCCCTCCACTTT. Amino acids: CASSPPPASPLHF. The rearrangement joins TRBV28 to TRBJ1-6; D remains unclear. Trimming shortened V by 6 bases and J by 10 bases, and 13 bases separated the two germline ends. This CDR3 spans 13 amino acids. Germline V gene sequence: CDR1 MDHEN, CDR2 SYDVKM.

V is TRBV5-1 and J is TRBJ1-3, with D possibly matching TRBD1 (6 bases). Deletions cut 4 bases from V and 0 bases from J, with 14 bases between. Germline V CDR1 and CDR2: SGHRS, YFSETQ. The length of the CDR3 is 16 residues. In DNA form, the CDR3 reads TGCGCCAGCAGCATCGCGGGACAAGACTCTGGAAACACCATATATTTT. This translates into CASSIAGQDSGNTIYF.

This clonotype was recorded a few times. In nucleotides, the CDR3 is TGTGCCAGCGCCCCATGGCTAGCGGAGACCGGGGAGCTGTTTTTT. This translates into CASAPWLAETGELFF. The chain uses TRBV7-9 and TRBJ2-2; TRBD2 agrees at 7 bases. This CDR3 has 15 amino acids. Germline V gene data show CDR1 as SEHNR and CDR2 as FQNEAQ (reference sequence). The ends lost 8 bases at V and 5 bases at J; junction bases unmatched: 11. Filled out from reference TRBV7-9 and TRBJ2-2, the complete variable domain reads DTGVSQNPRHKITKRGQNVTFRCDPISEHNRLYWYRQTLGQGPEFLTYFQNEAQLEKSRLLSDRFSAERPKGSFSTLEIQRTEQGDSAMYLCASAPWLAETGELFFGEGSRLTVL.